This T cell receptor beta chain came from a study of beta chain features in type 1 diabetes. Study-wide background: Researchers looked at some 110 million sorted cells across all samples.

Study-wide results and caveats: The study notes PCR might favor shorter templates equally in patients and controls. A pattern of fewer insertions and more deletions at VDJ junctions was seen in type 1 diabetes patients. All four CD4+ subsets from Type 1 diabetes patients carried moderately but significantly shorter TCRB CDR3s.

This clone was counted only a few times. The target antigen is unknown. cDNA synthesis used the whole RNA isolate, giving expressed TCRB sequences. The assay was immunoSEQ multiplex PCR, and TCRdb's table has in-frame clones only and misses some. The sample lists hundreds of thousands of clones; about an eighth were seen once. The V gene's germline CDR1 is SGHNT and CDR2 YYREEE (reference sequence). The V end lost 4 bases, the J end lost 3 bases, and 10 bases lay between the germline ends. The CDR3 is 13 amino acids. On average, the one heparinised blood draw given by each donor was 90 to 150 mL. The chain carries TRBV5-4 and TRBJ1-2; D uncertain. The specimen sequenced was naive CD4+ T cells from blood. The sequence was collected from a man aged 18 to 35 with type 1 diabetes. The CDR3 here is CASSPVRDYGYTF. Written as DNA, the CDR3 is TGTGCCAGCAGCCCCGTTCGGGACTATGGCTACACCTTC. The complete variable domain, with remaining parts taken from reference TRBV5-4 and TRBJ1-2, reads ETGVTQSPTHLIKTRGQQVTLRCSSQSGHNTVSWYQQALGQGPQFIFQYYREEENGRGNFPPRFSGLQFPNYSSELNVNALELDDSALYLCASSPVRDYGYTFGSGTRLTVV.